This is a list of T cell receptor beta chains from one sample in a study of CD8 T cells in ankylosing spondylitis. TCRdb reanalysed the 5' RACE reads using MiXCR and keeps one entry per CDR3 protein. The sample has about 42,000 distinct CDR3 sequences, under 4.5% seen once. Sequences were obtained from blood, either unsorted or a sorted T cell fraction (not recorded which). These TCRs come from a female donor with ankylosing spondylitis or in good health (not recorded which). CDR3s include the opening cysteine and the closing phenylalanine or tryptophan. A D gene is named only where the DNA matches it firmly. Clone size is shown for a subset of rows, as once, few, many or a class of expanded clone.

V gene	clone size	J gene	D gene	CDR3 length	CDR3 DNA	CDR3 protein
TRBV9	many	TRBJ2-7	TRBD1	16	TGTGCCAGCAGCGACCTGACAGGGGCGGGCCTCTACGAGCAGTACTTC	CASSDLTGAGLYEQYF
TRBV9	.	TRBJ2-3	.	15	TGTGCCAGCAGCGTAGACGATTTTTGGCCCTATACGCAGTATTTT	CASSVDDFWPYTQYF
TRBV9	many	TRBJ2-3	.	14	TGTGCCAGCAGCGTAGGGCAGACCACAGGTACGCAGTATTTT	CASSVGQTTGTQYF
TRBV9	many	TRBJ2-5	TRBD2	14	TGTGCCAGCAGCGCAGTAGCGGGGACCGAGACCCAGTACTTC	CASSAVAGTETQYF
TRBV9	many	TRBJ2-7	TRBD1	16	TGTGCCAGCAGCGTTCGGGACAGGGAAGGCTCCTACGAGCAGTACTTC	CASSVRDREGSYEQYF
TRBV9	many	TRBJ1-1	TRBD1	16	TGTGCCAGCAGCTCCCCCCCAGGGGGCCTGAACACTGAAGCTTTCTTT	CASSSPPGGLNTEAFF
TRBV9	medium-sized	TRBJ2-3	TRBD1	15	TGTGCCAGCAGCGCCCGACAGGGAAGAACAGATACGCAGTATTTT	CASSARQGRTDTQYF
TRBV9	.	TRBJ2-3	.	15	TGTGCCAGCAGCGTAGTTCAGGATGGGACAGATACGCAGTATTTT	CASSVVQDGTDTQYF
TRBV9	.	TRBJ1-6	TRBD1	15	TGTGCCAGCAGCCAGGGGGGACAGAGTAATTCACCCCTCCACTTT	CASSQGGQSNSPLHF
TRBV9	many	TRBJ1-1	.	16	TGTGCCAGCAGCTTGGGACCGCACGCCTCGGGCACTGAAGCTTTCTTT	CASSLGPHASGTEAFF
TRBV9	many	TRBJ1-1	.	14	TGTGCCAGCAGCAACCACATGTGGGACACTGAAGCTTTCTTT	CASSNHMWDTEAFF
TRBV9	many	TRBJ2-7	.	13	TGTGCCAGCAGCGTAGGGGATCTTTACGAGCAGTACTTC	CASSVGDLYEQYF
TRBV9	many	TRBJ1-5	.	13	TGTGCCAGCAGCGTAGGAGGGGGGCAGCCCCAGCATTTT	CASSVGGGQPQHF
TRBV9	many	TRBJ2-7	.	13	TGTGCCAGCAGCGTAGCGGTAGGGGGAGAGCAGTACTTC	CASSVAVGGEQYF
TRBV9	.	TRBJ2-3	TRBD2	17	TGTGCCAGCAGCTTAAAGCTGCGGGGGGGCCGCGGAGATACGCAGTATTTT	CASSLKLRGGRGDTQYF
TRBV9	many	TRBJ1-1	.	12	TGTGCCAGCAGCTCGGCGGACACTGAAGCTTTCTTT	CASSSADTEAFF
TRBV9	.	TRBJ2-3	TRBD1	15	TGTGCCAGCAGCCCTGGGACAGGGACATCAAGAACGCAGTATTTT	CASSPGTGTSRTQYF
TRBV9	few	TRBJ1-1	TRBD1	13	TGTGCCAGCAGCGTGACAGGGAGGGGGAGTGCTTTCTTT	CASSVTGRGSAFF
TRBV9	few	TRBJ1-1	TRBD1	15	TGTGCCAGCAGCCGCTCAGGGGGACTGAACACTGAAGCTTTCTTT	CASSRSGGLNTEAFF
TRBV9	many	TRBJ2-5	TRBD2	16	TGTGCCAGCAGCGAGGGGACTAGAAGGAATCAAGAGACCCAGTACTTC	CASSEGTRRNQETQYF
TRBV9	.	TRBJ1-2	TRBD1	15	TGTACCAGCAGCGCCCAGGGGGCTCGGGGCTATGGGTACACCTTC	CTSSAQGARGYGYTF
TRBV9	many	TRBJ1-2	.	13	TGTGCCAGCAGCCCACAATCTAACTATGGCTACACCTTC	CASSPQSNYGYTF
TRBV9	many	TRBJ2-7	.	14	TGTGCCAGCAGCGTGGAGGACGTCTCCTACGAGCAGTACTTC	CASSVEDVSYEQYF
TRBV9	many	TRBJ1-1	.	16	TGTGCCAGCAGCCCCGCAGGGGCCAGGCGTGACACTGAAGCTTTCTTT	CASSPAGARRDTEAFF
TRBV9	.	TRBJ2-2	.	13	TGTGCCAGCAAATCGGGGAACACCGGGGAGCTGTTTTTT	CASKSGNTGELFF
TRBV9	many	TRBJ2-7	.	16	TGTGCCAGCAGCCCCGGGATGGGCGGGGAGGCCTACGAGCAGTACTTC	CASSPGMGGEAYEQYF
TRBV9	few	TRBJ2-3	.	16	TGTGCCAGCAGCGTAGCGGGGGCCATAGGTACAGATACGCAGTATTTT	CASSVAGAIGTDTQYF
TRBV9	many	TRBJ1-1	TRBD1	16	TGTGCCAGCAGCGCCCCCGAACAGGGGATGAACACTGAAGCTTTCTTT	CASSAPEQGMNTEAFF
TRBV9	few	TRBJ2-3	TRBD1	15	TGTGCCAGCAGACAGACAGGGGCGAACACAGATACGCAGTATTTT	CASRQTGANTDTQYF
TRBV9	many	TRBJ2-7	TRBD2	15	TGTGCCAGCAGCAAATCTAGCGGGGGGGCTTACGAGCAGTACTTC	CASSKSSGGAYEQYF
TRBV9	many	TRBJ1-2	.	14	TGTGCCAGCAGCATCGGACGGTCTAACTATGGCTACACCTTC	CASSIGRSNYGYTF
TRBV9	many	TRBJ1-2	.	12	TGTGCCAGCAGCGTCTCCGCGGCGGGCTACACCTTC	CASSVSAAGYTF
TRBV9	many	TRBJ2-1	TRBD1	16	TGTGCCAGCAGCGCATCGGGACAGGGAGGGCTCAATGAGCAGTTCTTC	CASSASGQGGLNEQFF
TRBV9	.	TRBJ2-1	TRBD2	21	TGTGCCAGCAGCGCCGCGGCCCCGGGACTAGCGGGGGGGTTCCCATACAATGAGCAGTTCTTC	CASSAAAPGLAGGFPYNEQFF
TRBV9	many	TRBJ1-1	.	14	TGTGCCAGCAGCGTAAAGGGAGGGAACACTGAAGCTTTCTTT	CASSVKGGNTEAFF
TRBV9	many	TRBJ2-1	.	14	TGTGCCAGCAGCGTAGGACTACAGGACGTTGAGCAGTTCTTC	CASSVGLQDVEQFF
TRBV9	many	TRBJ1-5	.	13	TGTGCCAGCAGCCCCGGGGTAGGTCAGCCCCAGCATTTT	CASSPGVGQPQHF
TRBV9	many	TRBJ2-2	.	15	TGTGCCAGCAGCGCCCGAGACTTGAACACCGGGGAGCTGTTTTTT	CASSARDLNTGELFF
TRBV9	many	TRBJ1-1	.	16	TGTGCCAGCAGCGGAGGTGGGAGGACGGTAGACACTGAAGCTTTCTTT	CASSGGGRTVDTEAFF
TRBV9	large	TRBJ1-4	.	14	TGTGCCAGCAGCCTGACAGCAACTAATGAAAAACTGTTTTTT	CASSLTATNEKLFF
TRBV9	many	TRBJ2-1	TRBD2	15	TGTGCCAGCGGCCTGGCGGCTAGCGGGGGGGGTGAGCAGTTCTTC	CASGLAASGGGEQFF
TRBV9	many	TRBJ2-4	.	13	TGTGCCAGCACGGGGTCAGATGAAAACATTCAGTACTTC	CASTGSDENIQYF